The rows below give T cell receptor beta chains drawn from one sample of a study of shared clonotypes between healthy human individuals. The repertoire was sequenced with immunoSEQ multiplex PCR; TCRdb's copy has only in-frame clones and lacks some. The data contain some 2 million clones, about 95% of them singletons. The sample taken for sequencing was naive CD4+ T cells sorted from blood. The receptors shown here come from a young man in good health. Both conserved end residues are part of each CDR3. The order of the fields is CDR3 DNA, CDR3 protein, V gene, D gene, J gene, clone size. A D gene is named only where the DNA matches it firmly. The size of a clone is reported for some rows only, either as once, few or many, or as a class for expanded clones.

CDR3 DNA: TGTGCCAGAACAGGGGGCCTCTATGGCTACACCTTC; CDR3 protein: CARTGGLYGYTF; V gene: TRBV19; D gene: TRBD1; J gene: TRBJ1-2; clone size: -
CDR3 DNA: TGTGCCAGCAGCTTAGCGCCTCCACCCTACGAGCAGTACTTC; CDR3 protein: CASSLAPPPYEQYF; V gene: TRBV7-2; D gene: -; J gene: TRBJ2-7; clone size: -
CDR3 DNA: TGTGCCAGCAGCTCAGAGCCGAACACTGAAGCTTTCTTT; CDR3 protein: CASSSEPNTEAFF; V gene: TRBV5-4; D gene: -; J gene: TRBJ1-1; clone size: -
CDR3 DNA: TGTGCCAGCAGCTTAACACCGGGACAGGGCCCCGAAAAACTGTTTTTT; CDR3 protein: CASSLTPGQGPEKLFF; V gene: TRBV7-2; D gene: TRBD1; J gene: TRBJ1-4; clone size: -
CDR3 DNA: TGTGCCAGCACCGACGGAGGGGGGGGGACCACAGATACGCAGTATTTT; CDR3 protein: CASTDGGGGTTDTQYF; V gene: TRBV5-4; D gene: -; J gene: TRBJ2-3; clone size: -
CDR3 DNA: TGTGCCATCAGTGATTGGCTAGCGGGAGGGCCGAACACCGGGGAGCTGTTTTTT; CDR3 protein: CAISDWLAGGPNTGELFF; V gene: TRBV10-3; D gene: TRBD2; J gene: TRBJ2-2; clone size: -
CDR3 DNA: TGTGCCAGCAGTGAAGGGGCAGGGTTTATTGGCTACACCTTC; CDR3 protein: CASSEGAGFIGYTF; V gene: TRBV2; D gene: -; J gene: TRBJ1-2; clone size: -
CDR3 DNA: TGCGCCAGCAGCCGGGACTCCGTAGCCAAAAACATTCAGTACTTC; CDR3 protein: CASSRDSVAKNIQYF; V gene: TRBV4-1; D gene: -; J gene: TRBJ2-4; clone size: -
CDR3 DNA: TGTGCCTGGAGGATCGCTGGGCAGGAAAAACTGTTTTTT; CDR3 protein: CAWRIAGQEKLFF; V gene: TRBV30; D gene: -; J gene: TRBJ1-4; clone size: -
CDR3 DNA: TGCAGCGGGGCTATGGGTAATGAAAAACTGTTTTTT; CDR3 protein: CSGAMGNEKLFF; V gene: TRBV29-1; D gene: -; J gene: TRBJ1-4; clone size: -
CDR3 DNA: TGTGCCAGCACCCTCCCCCATATTTCTACGGGGCAGTACTTC; CDR3 protein: CASTLPHISTGQYF; V gene: TRBV28; D gene: -; J gene: TRBJ2-7; clone size: -
CDR3 DNA: TGTGCCAGCAGCGGAGGGGAATGGGACTATGGCTACACCTTC; CDR3 protein: CASSGGEWDYGYTF; V gene: TRBV9; D gene: -; J gene: TRBJ1-2; clone size: -
CDR3 DNA: TGTGCCACCAGAACCCCCAGCATGAACACTGAAGCTTTCTTT; CDR3 protein: CATRTPSMNTEAFF; V gene: TRBV15; D gene: -; J gene: TRBJ1-1; clone size: -
CDR3 DNA: TGTGCCTGGAGTGTTCTAGCGACCACAGATACGCAGTATTTT; CDR3 protein: CAWSVLATTDTQYF; V gene: TRBV30; D gene: -; J gene: TRBJ2-3; clone size: -
CDR3 DNA: TGTGCCAGCAGCTTACTGTCAGGGACAGCGATCCGCCCTGAAGCTTTCTTT; CDR3 protein: CASSLLSGTAIRPEAFF; V gene: TRBV11-2; D gene: TRBD1; J gene: TRBJ1-1; clone size: -
CDR3 DNA: TGTGCCAGCTCACCGACACAGGGACAGGGCCACGAGCAGTACTTC; CDR3 protein: CASSPTQGQGHEQYF; V gene: TRBV18; D gene: TRBD1; J gene: TRBJ2-7; clone size: -
CDR3 DNA: TGTGCCAGCAGCTTCCCCTTAATAGGAGGAATACAAGAGACCCAGTACTTC; CDR3 protein: CASSFPLIGGIQETQYF; V gene: TRBV7-8; D gene: -; J gene: TRBJ2-5; clone size: -
CDR3 DNA: TGTGCCAGCAGTATAGGGACAGGGAAGAATGAAAAACTGTTTTTT; CDR3 protein: CASSIGTGKNEKLFF; V gene: TRBV27; D gene: TRBD1; J gene: TRBJ1-4; clone size: -
CDR3 DNA: TGTGCCAGCAGCCTCGGACAGGACCATAGCAATCAGCCCCAGCATTTT; CDR3 protein: CASSLGQDHSNQPQHF; V gene: TRBV5-6; D gene: TRBD1; J gene: TRBJ1-5; clone size: -
CDR3 DNA: TGTGCCAGCAGTTATCTCGCGGGCACCGGGGAGCTGTTTTTT; CDR3 protein: CASSYLAGTGELFF; V gene: TRBV6-5; D gene: -; J gene: TRBJ2-2; clone size: few
CDR3 DNA: TGTGCCAGCTCACCAAGTTACGGGACAGTCGCCTACGAGCAGTACTTC; CDR3 protein: CASSPSYGTVAYEQYF; V gene: TRBV18; D gene: TRBD1; J gene: TRBJ2-7; clone size: -
CDR3 DNA: TGTGCCAGCAGCTTCAGTACAGGGGGCGGCTACACCTTC; CDR3 protein: CASSFSTGGGYTF; V gene: TRBV11-2; D gene: TRBD1; J gene: TRBJ1-2; clone size: -
CDR3 DNA: TGCGCCAGCGGCCGAGACAGCACCTCTGGGGCCAACGTCCTGACTTTC; CDR3 protein: CASGRDSTSGANVLTF; V gene: TRBV4-3; D gene: -; J gene: TRBJ2-6; clone size: -
CDR3 DNA: TGTGCCAGCAGCACCCGGGCAGGCCAAGAGACCCAGTACTTC; CDR3 protein: CASSTRAGQETQYF; V gene: TRBV5-6; D gene: -; J gene: TRBJ2-5; clone size: -
CDR3 DNA: TGTGCCACCAGCAGAGGGGGCTTCGGGGAGCTGTTTTTT; CDR3 protein: CATSRGGFGELFF; V gene: TRBV15; D gene: -; J gene: TRBJ2-2; clone size: -
CDR3 DNA: TGCGCCAGCAGCACCCGGGGGCTATCTGGAAACACCATATATTTT; CDR3 protein: CASSTRGLSGNTIYF; V gene: TRBV5-1; D gene: -; J gene: TRBJ1-3; clone size: -
CDR3 DNA: TGTGCCAGCAGCTTAGACAGGGGGCTCTACGAGCAGTACTTC; CDR3 protein: CASSLDRGLYEQYF; V gene: TRBV7-2; D gene: TRBD1; J gene: TRBJ2-7; clone size: -
CDR3 DNA: TGTGCCAGCTCACCCCTCGGTCGGCAGGGGATTAGCACAGATACGCAGTATTTT; CDR3 protein: CASSPLGRQGISTDTQYF; V gene: TRBV18; D gene: -; J gene: TRBJ2-3; clone size: -
CDR3 DNA: TGTGCCAGCAGCCGAAATCAGGGGGGCGAGCAGTACTTC; CDR3 protein: CASSRNQGGEQYF; V gene: TRBV7-2; D gene: -; J gene: TRBJ2-7; clone size: -
CDR3 DNA: TGCGCCAGCAGCGAACAGGGAGGTAATCAGCCCCAGCATTTT; CDR3 protein: CASSEQGGNQPQHF; V gene: TRBV5-1; D gene: -; J gene: TRBJ1-5; clone size: -
CDR3 DNA: TGTGCCAGCAGCCTTAGCGGGGATCCCTCCTACGAGCAGTACTTC; CDR3 protein: CASSLSGDPSYEQYF; V gene: TRBV5-4; D gene: TRBD2; J gene: TRBJ2-7; clone size: -
CDR3 DNA: TGTGCCAGCAGCTGGGCTCCGGGACAGGCGAGCTATGGCTACACCTTC; CDR3 protein: CASSWAPGQASYGYTF; V gene: TRBV5-4; D gene: TRBD1; J gene: TRBJ1-2; clone size: -
CDR3 DNA: TGTGCCAGCAGTTTACTAGCGGGGCAAAAGGGAGATACGCAGTATTTT; CDR3 protein: CASSLLAGQKGDTQYF; V gene: TRBV6-5; D gene: TRBD2; J gene: TRBJ2-3; clone size: -
CDR3 DNA: TGTGCCAGCACCCAATTGGTCCCTTCACCCCTCCACTTT; CDR3 protein: CASTQLVPSPLHF; V gene: TRBV2; D gene: -; J gene: TRBJ1-6; clone size: -
CDR3 DNA: TGTGCCAGCAGCGTAGCTGGGACAGGGGGCTACGAGCAGTACTTC; CDR3 protein: CASSVAGTGGYEQYF; V gene: TRBV9; D gene: TRBD1; J gene: TRBJ2-7; clone size: -
CDR3 DNA: TGTGCCAGCAGGGCGGACAGGGGAGAGCCCCAGCATTTT; CDR3 protein: CASRADRGEPQHF; V gene: TRBV2; D gene: TRBD1; J gene: TRBJ1-5; clone size: -
CDR3 DNA: TGTGCCAGCAGCTTAGGTAGCGGGGGGACCTACAATGAGCAGTTCTTC; CDR3 protein: CASSLGSGGTYNEQFF; V gene: TRBV11-2; D gene: TRBD2; J gene: TRBJ2-1; clone size: once
CDR3 DNA: TGTGCCAGCAGTCTGGGACAGGTGAACACCGGGGAGCTGTTTTTT; CDR3 protein: CASSLGQVNTGELFF; V gene: TRBV27; D gene: TRBD1; J gene: TRBJ2-2; clone size: -
CDR3 DNA: TGTGCCAGCAGCCCCCCAGCCGGCGCCTTAATATTGAGGTTCTTC; CDR3 protein: CASSPPAGALILRFF; V gene: TRBV7-2; D gene: -; J gene: TRBJ2-1; clone size: -
CDR3 DNA: TGTGCCAGCAGCACTGCCTACAGGAGCTCCTACGAGCAGTACTTC; CDR3 protein: CASSTAYRSSYEQYF; V gene: TRBV28; D gene: -; J gene: TRBJ2-7; clone size: -
CDR3 DNA: TGTGCCAGCAGTGCCCTATCCTGGCCGGGACAGGGAGGCTACGAGCAGTACTTC; CDR3 protein: CASSALSWPGQGGYEQYF; V gene: TRBV2; D gene: TRBD1; J gene: TRBJ2-7; clone size: -
CDR3 DNA: TGTGCCATCAGCTATGGACAGGGGAACACCGGGGAGCTGTTTTTT; CDR3 protein: CAISYGQGNTGELFF; V gene: TRBV10-3; D gene: TRBD1; J gene: TRBJ2-2; clone size: -
CDR3 DNA: TGTGCCAGCAGCTTACAGGGGACCCCTGAAGCTTTCTTT; CDR3 protein: CASSLQGTPEAFF; V gene: TRBV5-6; D gene: TRBD1; J gene: TRBJ1-1; clone size: -
CDR3 DNA: TGTGCCAGCTCACGCTTGGACAGTACTACAAGCACAGATACGCAGTATTTT; CDR3 protein: CASSRLDSTTSTDTQYF; V gene: TRBV18; D gene: -; J gene: TRBJ2-3; clone size: once
CDR3 DNA: TGTGCCAGCAGCCCTATGAAGGGGCCCTACGAGCAGTACTTC; CDR3 protein: CASSPMKGPYEQYF; V gene: TRBV7-9; D gene: -; J gene: TRBJ2-7; clone size: -
CDR3 DNA: TGTGCCAGCAGCTTGACGAGCTCTGGGGAGCGGGGGAGATCACCCCTCCACTTT; CDR3 protein: CASSLTSSGERGRSPLHF; V gene: TRBV5-4; D gene: -; J gene: TRBJ1-6; clone size: once
CDR3 DNA: TGTGCCAGCGGGTTTGCCCCTAATAGTGGTGAGACCCAGTACTTC; CDR3 protein: CASGFAPNSGETQYF; V gene: TRBV7-2; D gene: -; J gene: TRBJ2-5; clone size: -